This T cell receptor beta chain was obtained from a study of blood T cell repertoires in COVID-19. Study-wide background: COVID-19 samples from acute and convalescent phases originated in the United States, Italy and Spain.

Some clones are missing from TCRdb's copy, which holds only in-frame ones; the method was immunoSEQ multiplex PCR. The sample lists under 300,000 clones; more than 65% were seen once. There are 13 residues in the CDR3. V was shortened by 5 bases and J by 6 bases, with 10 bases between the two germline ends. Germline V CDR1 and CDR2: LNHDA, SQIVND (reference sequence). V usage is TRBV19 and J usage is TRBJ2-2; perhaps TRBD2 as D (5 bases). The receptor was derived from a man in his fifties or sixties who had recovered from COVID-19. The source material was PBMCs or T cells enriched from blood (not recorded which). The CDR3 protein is CASSSVRAGELFF. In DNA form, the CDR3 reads TGTGCCAGTAGTTCGGTGCGGGCCGGGGAGCTGTTTTTT.